This TCR beta chain derives from a study of shared clonotypes between healthy human individuals. Splitting of CD4+ cells produced CD45RA+ naive and CD45RA-negative memory subsets. Germline V gives CDR1 SGDLS, CDR2 YYNGEE. Unmatched junction bases numbered 8, after V lost 5 bases and J lost 5 bases. The CDR3 is made up of 14 amino acids. The data were produced by immunoSEQ multiplex PCR, yet TCRdb's version contains in-frame clones alone and is incomplete. Among over a million clones listed, around 78% were seen once. The chain combines TRBV9 with TRBJ2-5; the match to TRBD1 covers 8 bases. This clonotype originated in a man between 18 and 35 years old in good health. Some clones in this sample may be carry-over from other donors' samples. Sequenced: memory CD4+ T cells from PBMCs. Stated subset: CD45RA-negative fraction. The CDR3: CASSRQGARETQYF. CDR3 coding DNA: TGTGCCAGCAGTCGGCAGGGGGCGCGTGAGACCCAGTACTTC.